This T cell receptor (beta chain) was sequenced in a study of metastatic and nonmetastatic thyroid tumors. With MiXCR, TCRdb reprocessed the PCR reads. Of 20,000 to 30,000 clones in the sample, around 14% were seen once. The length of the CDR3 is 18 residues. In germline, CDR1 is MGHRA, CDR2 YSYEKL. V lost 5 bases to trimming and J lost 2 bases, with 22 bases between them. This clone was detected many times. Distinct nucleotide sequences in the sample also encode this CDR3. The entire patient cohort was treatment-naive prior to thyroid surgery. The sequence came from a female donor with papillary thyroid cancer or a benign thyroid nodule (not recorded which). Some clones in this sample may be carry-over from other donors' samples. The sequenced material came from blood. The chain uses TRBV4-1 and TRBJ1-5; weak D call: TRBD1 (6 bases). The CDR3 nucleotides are TGCGCCAGCAGCTCCACGGAAATAAAGGGGGTAGGCAATCAGCCCCAGCATTTT. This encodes CASSSTEIKGVGNQPQHF.